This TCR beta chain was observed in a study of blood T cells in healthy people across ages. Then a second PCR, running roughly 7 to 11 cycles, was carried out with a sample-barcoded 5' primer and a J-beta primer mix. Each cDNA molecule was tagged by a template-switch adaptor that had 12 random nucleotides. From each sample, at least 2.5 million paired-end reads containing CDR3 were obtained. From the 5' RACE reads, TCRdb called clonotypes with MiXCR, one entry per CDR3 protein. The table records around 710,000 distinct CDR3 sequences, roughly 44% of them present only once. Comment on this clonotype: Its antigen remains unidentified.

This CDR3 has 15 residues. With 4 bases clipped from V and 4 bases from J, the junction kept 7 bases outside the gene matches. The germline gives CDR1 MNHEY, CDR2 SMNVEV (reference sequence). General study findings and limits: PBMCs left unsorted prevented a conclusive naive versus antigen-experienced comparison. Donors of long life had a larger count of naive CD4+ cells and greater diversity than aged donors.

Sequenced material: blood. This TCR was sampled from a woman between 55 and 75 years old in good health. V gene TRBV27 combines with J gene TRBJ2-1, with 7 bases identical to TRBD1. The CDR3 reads CASSSGQMRYNEQFF. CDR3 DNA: TGTGCCAGCAGTTCGGGACAGATGAGGTACAATGAGCAGTTCTTC.